Detailed here is one T cell receptor beta chain. No antigen is known for it. No clone much larger than this one lies a single base away; base qualities are absent. This sample is drawn from a study of cytomegalovirus exposure and HLA in healthy donors (dated by TCRdb to about 2017). Describing the broader study: An earlier analysis of approximately 640 of the donors reported 250 to 300 Gb of sequence data and roughly 110 million unique TCR beta sequences from about 200 million T cells. Around 330 gigabases of sequencing data and 75 million to 85 million unique TCR sequences made up an early release that covered around 640 HLA-typed donors. Among the roughly 400 genotyped donors, roughly 80% belonged to the genetic ancestry cluster associated with self-reported Caucasian donors. The aim of the study was to test whether cataloging public T cell receptors could identify signatures of past pathogen exposure. The T cell repertoires of roughly 660 subjects were profiled by immunosequencing and related to cytomegalovirus serostatus. Besides the first cohort of 666 subjects, a separate validation cohort made up of 120 different subjects was used. To predict cytomegalovirus infection status, the study brought together high-throughput TCR immunosequencing, statistical association of individual TCRs with disease status, and machine learning. To study patterns of TCR occurrence, a later analysis re-analyzed previously published TCR beta repertoires from around 670 donors and added high-resolution HLA genotyping. Rather than drawing on any new phenotypic data, the later analysis identified candidate immune exposures from TCR beta sequences and the way those sequences occurred across donors. An earlier analysis of approximately 580 of the donors used high-throughput TCR beta sequencing to judge whether each TCR beta V gene segment behaved as functional or pseudogenic. Alongside the repertoire data, information on donor age, sex, ethnicity and CMV serostatus was compiled. A later genetic analysis took genome-wide SNP genotypes for about 65% of the 666 donors and used that subset as a discovery cohort. Every repertoire in the discovery cohort had been generated on one and the same sequencing platform. Both class I and class II loci were covered by HLA typing, at four-digit resolution. Typing coverage varied by locus: roughly 629-640 donors for A, B, C, DRB1 and DQB1; approximately 500 for DQA1; about 600 for DPA1; 450 to 480 for DPB1. Five DR-DQ haplotypes were treated as single units for association and clustering because of strong linkage in the cohort. On average, roughly 250,000 unique TCR beta nucleotide sequences were sequenced per donor among about 400 genotyped donors of the cohort, with 15% to 20% of those sequences being non-productive.

The library was made by the immunoSEQ multiplex PCR assay. The multiplex PCR relied on a mix of 60 forward primers for TCR Vbeta segments and 13 reverse primers for TCR Jbeta segments. The CDR3 region of rearranged TCR beta genes was amplified from genomic DNA by a multiplex PCR assay. Amplified TCR beta libraries were sequenced as 87-base-pair reads on the Illumina HiSeq System. As for how the authors treated the data: A later analysis tallied 75 million to 95 million unique TCR beta chains across the approximately 670 repertoires, and 10 million to 11 million of those chains were shared by two or more donors. A nearest-neighbor algorithm error-corrected the raw reads and collapsed the reads into unique sequences, merging closely related sequences to remove PCR and sequencing errors. To assign V, D and J gene segments, CDR3 sequences were aligned to IMGT reference sequences. For a sequence to be retained, a match of at least six nucleotides to both a V gene segment and a J gene segment was required. Rearrangements were classified as productive when the CDR3 lacked stop codons and remained in frame with V and J, and all other rearrangements were classified as non-productive. CDR3 was defined according to IMGT convention as the region running from the second conserved V-encoded cysteine to the conserved J-encoded phenylalanine. The earlier analysis of 587 of the donors excluded sequences that lacked an unambiguous match to a single V gene segment. In an earlier analysis of approximately 550 of the donors, V segments were called functional above 56.7% productive rearrangements and were called segregating when the between-donor standard deviation exceeded 5%. To diagnose cytomegalovirus status from the catalog of TCR beta chain sequences, a statistical classification framework was built. In a later analysis, V and J genes were assigned by comparing TCR nucleotide sequences against IMGT/GENE-DB human TR gene sequences. The TCRdist pipeline was used in a later analysis to assign CDR3 sequences and most-parsimonious VDJ recombination scenarios. In a later analysis, each TCR beta chain was defined by its CDR3 amino acid sequence together with its V-gene family, and reads lacking a unique V-gene family were excluded. To address suspected cross-contamination and a sequencing artifact, a later analysis removed approximately 600 highly shared, low-generation-probability nucleotide sequences. A later analysis calculated a clonal expansion index for each public chain from normalized within-repertoire ranks of inferred template counts. A later analysis computed generation probabilities with a VDJ recombination model fitted to out-of-frame rearrangements, and checked the results against IGoR. In a later analysis, TCR-TCR, TCR-HLA and TCR-CMV co-occurrence was scored with hypergeometric tests, and a repertoire-size bias correction was applied to TCR pairs. A later analysis estimated false discovery rates by permuting HLA or CMV assignments 20 times. In a later analysis, co-occurring TCRs were grouped with DBSCAN, and TCRdist sequence similarity was added when clustering was performed within HLA-allele-positive subsets. Repertoires with fewer than 30,000 or more than 120,000 public chains were left out of co-occurrence clustering, as were four to six repertoires with anomalous nucleotide sharing. TCRdb carries this immuneACCESS record with in-frame sequences only. Its versions omit some clonotypes, under half of them owing to an unresolved V gene in the studies checked, with the rest unexplained. That table furnishes V, J and clone size, whereas the DNA furnished D and trimming. Counted in this sample were about 150,000 clones; around three quarters of them appeared once. Clones ranked in the top ten supply approximately 2.8% of the sample.

The paper as a whole reports these results and caveats: According to a later analysis, TCR association rates differed among HLA loci, with DRB1 alleles showing the most associated TCRs and HLA-C alleles showing the fewest. A further reported finding was that TCR beta sequences accurately predicted the HLA-A and HLA-B alleles for most subjects in the first cohort. According to a later analysis, parvovirus B19, influenza, CMV and Epstein-Barr virus appeared linked to several top co-occurrence clusters. Three of the identified cytomegalovirus-associated TCR beta chains were confirmed in vitro to be specific for cytomegalovirus antigens. Sequencing depth was assumed to be roughly uniform across donors in the presence/absence analyses, though that assumption may not hold. It was suggested by the authors that the approach could potentially be generalized to other disease states and immunological phenotypes. In a later analysis, HLA-associated TCR beta chains were found to be more clonally expanded and to have lower generation probabilities than equally common non-associated chains. According to a later analysis, most CMV-associated TCR beta chains appeared to be HLA-restricted, and the HLA associations seemed to be driven largely by CMV exposure. The earlier analysis of nearly 600 of the donors excluded some 16 rarely observed V segments, including chromosome 9 orphons, because counts were too low. In this cohort, only TCR beta chains were sequenced, and detectable features were limited by the absence of alpha or paired-chain data. Cytomegalovirus status was reported to be diagnosed by the classifier with high specificity and sensitivity in both the original and validation cohorts. Strong co-occurrence of HLA alleles, especially DR and DQ, made assigning TCR associations to individual alleles difficult. In an earlier analysis of under 600 of the donors, most TCR beta V segments were observed in productive rearrangements about 87% or about 30% of the time, broadly matching IMGT annotations. Specific HLA alleles were associated with 15,000 to 20,000 TCR beta sequences at a false discovery rate of 0.05 in a later analysis. For the cohort, immune exposure information was limited to CMV serostatus. While some public TCRs were present in many individuals, most TCR sequences turned up only very rarely across donors. A cluster of highly shared sequence variants was judged likely to be a technical artifact of the sequencing pipeline. The 87-base-pair reads could not distinguish some IMGT-functional V segments, including TRBV6-2 and TRBV6-3, so those segments were excluded. Correlated functional status among segregating V segments might be attributable to linkage disequilibrium, but an unknown experimental factor could not be ruled out. The study gave a list of more than 150 TCR beta chains associated with cytomegalovirus. A later genetic analysis reported fewer N-insertions in productive TCRs among donors in an Asian-associated ancestry cluster than the roughly 620-donor mean. Because some donors lacked HLA typing at each locus, the association tests relied only on the typed subset. In a later genetic analysis, a missense DCLRE1C variant was associated with V-gene and J-gene trimming of TCR beta chains, and the association was replicated in an independent cohort.

The CDR3 measures 16 amino acids from cysteine to phenylalanine. The sequence is cut down to CDR3 DNA, 48 bases in frame from base 1. Reading the germline V gene gives CDR1 SGHTA and CDR2 FQGNSA. Trimming takes 6 bases off V and 8 bases off J; junction bases not matched to a gene: 11. The cohort consisted of 650 to 850 healthy bone marrow donors. Cohort members were all nominally healthy when sampled, although unrecorded immune exposures were likely present. The donor was CMV seronegative and belonged to the group of approximately 320 seronegative cohort members. A peripheral blood sample was collected from each donor, and TCR beta sequencing was performed on peripheral blood mononuclear cells. The Qiagen DNeasy Blood Extraction Kit was used to extract genomic DNA from the blood cell samples.

Sequencing was carried out using PBMCs. The receptor chain draws on TRBV7-2 and TRBJ2-1, and 12 junction bases match TRBD2. The origin of this receptor is a male donor in good health and CMV-seronegative. The DNA reads as follows: TGTGCCAGCAGAAACCTTGGGCTAGCGGGAGGGTATGAGCAGTTCTTC. This codes for CASRNLGLAGGYEQFF.